A selection of T cell receptor beta chains follows, all from one sample in a study of T-cell reconstitution after alpha-beta-depleted transplantation in children. Each CDR3 protein gets one entry after TCRdb re-called the PCR reads with MiXCR. The data hold around 600,000 distinct CDR3 sequences, with around a sixth observed a single time. The sequencing used PBMCs from the stem cell graft donor, collected from the stem cell graft. These receptors came from a human donor who donated a stem cell graft to a child with acute myeloid leukemia. CDR3s include the opening cysteine and the closing phenylalanine or tryptophan. The order of the fields is J gene, D gene, clone size, V gene, CDR3 protein, CDR3 DNA. A D gene is named only where the DNA matches it firmly. The size field is filled for only some rows; it gives once, few, many or a size class.

TRBJ2-7 NA few TRBV6-1 CASSRPGRPSYEQYF TGTGCCAGCAGTCGACCGGGACGGCCTTCCTACGAGCAGTACTTC
TRBJ2-5 NA many TRBV20-1 CSARGAVRDSEETQYF TGCAGTGCTAGAGGGGCCGTCCGGGACTCAGAAGAGACCCAGTACTTC
TRBJ2-3 TRBD2 NA TRBV20-1 CSAAGGPSPTDTQYF TGCAGTGCAGCGGGGGGCCCTTCCCCCACAGATACGCAGTATTTT
TRBJ2-7 NA NA TRBV4-3 CASSQDRGVTYEQYF TGCGCCAGCAGCCAAGATCGGGGTGTTACCTACGAGCAGTACTTC
TRBJ1-5 NA few TRBV7-9 CASSLDVSDNQPQHF TGTGCCAGCAGCTTAGACGTGTCAGACAATCAGCCCCAGCATTTT
TRBJ2-6 NA few TRBV6-2/TRBV6-3 CASSPKLSGANVLTF TGTGCCAGCAGTCCTAAGCTCTCTGGGGCCAACGTCCTGACTTTC
TRBJ2-1 TRBD2 NA TRBV7-3 CASSLVAGEYNEQFF TGTGCCAGCAGCTTAGTAGCGGGGGAGTACAATGAGCAGTTCTTC
TRBJ2-3 NA few TRBV12-3/TRBV12-4 CASSTTPPSTDTQYF TGTGCCAGCAGTACGACTCCCCCTAGCACAGATACGCAGTATTTT
TRBJ1-2 NA NA TRBV12-3/TRBV12-4 CASSFPGEDGYTF TGTGCCAGCAGTTTCCCAGGGGAGGATGGCTACACCTTC
TRBJ2-2 NA NA TRBV12-3/TRBV12-4 CASLSGGHGELFF TGTGCCAGCCTGTCTGGGGGGCACGGGGAGCTGTTTTTT
TRBJ1-2 NA few TRBV7-8 CASSLRGDFRYGYTF TGTGCCAGCAGCTTAAGAGGAGACTTTCGCTATGGCTACACCTTC
TRBJ2-1 TRBD2 NA TRBV20-1 CSASPGGGPREQFF TGCAGTGCTTCCCCCGGGGGGGGGCCTCGAGAGCAGTTCTTC
TRBJ1-2 TRBD1 many TRBV6-1 CASSRTGRGYGYTF TGTGCCAGCAGCCGGACAGGGAGGGGCTATGGCTACACCTTC
TRBJ1-5 TRBD1 NA TRBV5-6 CASSKDRGRNQPQHF TGTGCCAGCAGCAAGGACAGGGGAAGAAATCAGCCCCAGCATTTT
TRBJ2-1 TRBD2 NA TRBV7-8 CASSPGAAGTRIHNEQFF TGTGCCAGCAGCCCCGGGGCCGCCGGGACTAGAATCCACAATGAGCAGTTCTTC
TRBJ2-3 TRBD1 many TRBV29-1 CRVSGTGGTDTQYF TGCAGGGTCTCGGGGACAGGGGGCACAGATACGCAGTATTTT
TRBJ1-1 TRBD1 many TRBV20-1 CSARRVDRGLGTEAFF TGCAGTGCTCGTCGTGTCGACAGGGGGCTGGGCACTGAAGCTTTCTTT
TRBJ1-2 NA many TRBV20-1 CSARRDGDYGYTF TGCAGTGCTAGAAGGGACGGAGACTATGGCTACACCTTC
TRBJ1-1 NA few TRBV20-1 CSSRGRLLSGTEAFF TGCAGTTCCCGAGGGAGGCTCCTCAGCGGCACTGAAGCTTTCTTT
TRBJ1-1 NA NA TRBV7-9 CASTFLDRNTEAFF TGTGCCAGCACCTTTTTGGACAGGAACACTGAAGCTTTCTTT
TRBJ1-1 TRBD1 NA TRBV5-1 CASSLRTGPEAFF TGCGCCAGCAGCCTCCGGACAGGGCCTGAAGCTTTCTTT
TRBJ2-3 TRBD2 NA TRBV5-6 CASSSDSSGGAVRTDTQYF TGTGCCAGCAGCTCAGATTCTAGCGGGGGGGCCGTGAGGACAGATACGCAGTATTTT
TRBJ1-1 NA NA TRBV20-1 CSARDMMAFF TGCAGTGCTAGAGATATGATGGCTTTCTTT
TRBJ1-5 NA many TRBV25-1 CASSDRDRQPQHF TGTGCCAGCAGTGACAGGGATCGACAGCCCCAGCATTTT
TRBJ2-2 TRBD1 many TRBV7-2 CASSFSGQVNTGELFF TGTGCCAGCAGCTTTTCGGGACAGGTGAACACCGGGGAGCTGTTTTTT
TRBJ2-7 NA NA TRBV9 CASSVEGSHEQYF TGTGCCAGCAGCGTAGAGGGCAGCCACGAGCAGTACTTC
TRBJ1-5 NA many TRBV20-1 CSARRTVGQPQHF TGCAGTGCTAGAAGGACTGTCGGGCAGCCCCAGCATTTT
TRBJ1-1 NA NA TRBV2 CASTGGGRATEAFF TGTGCCAGCACTGGGGGGGGGAGGGCCACTGAAGCTTTCTTT
TRBJ2-1 TRBD2 few TRBV28 CASMGIVGLAPYNEQFF TGTGCCAGCATGGGAATCGTGGGACTAGCCCCCTACAATGAGCAGTTCTTC
TRBJ2-3 TRBD1 few TRBV15 CATSRARTGVQTDTQYF TGTGCCACCAGCAGAGCCAGGACAGGGGTACAAACAGATACGCAGTATTTT
TRBJ1-1 NA many TRBV20-1 CSAGENTEAFF TGCAGTGCGGGGGAGAACACTGAAGCTTTCTTT
TRBJ1-1 NA many TRBV29-1 CSVVVWGTEAFF TGCAGCGTTGTAGTTTGGGGGACTGAAGCTTTCTTT
TRBJ1-2 NA NA TRBV5-1 CASSQREKDGYTF TGCGCCAGCAGCCAAAGGGAAAAGGATGGCTACACCTTC
TRBJ1-3 NA few TRBV12-3/TRBV12-4 CASRLARGTGNTIYF TGTGCCAGCAGATTGGCGAGGGGAACTGGAAACACCATATATTTT
TRBJ2-2 TRBD2 NA TRBV25-1 CASSEGGLAGGVGELFF TGTGCCAGCAGTGAAGGGGGACTAGCGGGGGGCGTCGGGGAGCTGTTTTTT
TRBJ1-6 NA many TRBV20-1 CSAPGGSYNSPLHF TGCAGTGCGCCCGGCGGGTCCTATAATTCACCCCTCCACTTT
TRBJ2-2 NA many TRBV12-3/TRBV12-4 CATRPTGRDTGELFF TGTGCCACCCGACCCACAGGGAGGGACACCGGGGAGCTGTTTTTT
TRBJ2-5 NA few TRBV27 CASSSLRAGAWSAETQYF TGTGCCAGCAGTTCCCTAAGGGCGGGGGCTTGGAGTGCGGAGACCCAGTACTTC
TRBJ2-2 NA many TRBV29-1 CSVGRLHTGELFF TGCAGCGTTGGACGGCTTCACACCGGGGAGCTGTTTTTT
TRBJ2-5 NA NA TRBV2 CASSAGRPETQYF TGTGCCAGCAGCGCGGGGCGCCCAGAGACCCAGTACTTC
TRBJ1-1 NA NA TRBV7-2 CASRSMNTEAFF TGTGCCAGCAGGTCAATGAACACTGAAGCTTTCTTT
TRBJ2-7 TRBD1 many TRBV9 CASSQGQGGYEQYF TGTGCCAGCAGTCAAGGACAGGGAGGCTACGAGCAGTACTTC
TRBJ1-4 NA few TRBV7-9 CASRHDTDEKLFF TGTGCCAGTAGACACGATACGGATGAAAAACTGTTTTTT
TRBJ1-1 NA NA TRBV20-1 CSAGALNTEAFF TGCAGTGCCGGAGCTTTGAACACTGAAGCTTTCTTT
TRBJ2-7 TRBD2 many TRBV7-2 CASSSRPGLAAYEQYF TGTGCCAGCAGCTCTCGACCGGGACTAGCCGCTTACGAGCAGTACTTC
TRBJ2-2 TRBD2 NA TRBV20-1 CCARALLAGDTGELFF TGCTGTGCTAGAGCTCTACTAGCGGGGGACACCGGGGAGCTGTTTTTT
TRBJ2-5 NA NA TRBV7-7 CASSSLGTGATQYF TGTGCCAGCAGTTCCTTGGGGACGGGGGCGACCCAGTACTTC
TRBJ1-2 NA many TRBV12-3/TRBV12-4 CASVETGESYTF TGTGCCAGCGTTGAGACCGGGGAAAGCTACACCTTC
TRBJ1-1 TRBD1 few TRBV25-1 CASSELKRDRGDTEAFF TGTGCCAGCAGTGAACTAAAAAGGGACAGGGGGGACACTGAAGCTTTCTTT
TRBJ2-5 NA many TRBV29-1 CSVETHAETQYF TGCAGCGTTGAAACCCACGCGGAGACCCAGTACTTC
TRBJ1-1 TRBD1 many TRBV29-1 CSSSDRDTEAFF TGCAGCTCATCGGACAGGGACACTGAAGCTTTCTTT
TRBJ2-7 NA many TRBV20-1 CSASVPSTYEQYF TGCAGTGCTAGTGTACCCAGCACCTACGAGCAGTACTTC
TRBJ2-1 NA many TRBV20-1 CSAPRRGNEQFF TGCAGTGCTCCCCGGAGGGGGAATGAGCAGTTCTTC
TRBJ2-1 TRBD1 many TRBV20-1 CSASTGGRHQFF TGCAGTGCCTCCACAGGGGGCCGGCACCAGTTCTTC
TRBJ2-3 NA NA TRBV25-1 CASSPSLDIDTQYF TGTGCCAGCAGTCCGTCACTAGATATAGATACGCAGTATTTT
TRBJ1-3 NA NA TRBV7-2 CASSLLYLRAGNTIYF TGTGCCAGCAGCTTATTATACCTTAGGGCTGGAAACACCATATATTTT
TRBJ2-3 TRBD1 many TRBV20-1 CSARSEGQALHTYTQYF TGCAGTGCTAGGAGCGAAGGACAGGCATTGCACACTTATACGCAGTATTTT
TRBJ1-1 NA many TRBV20-1 CSAYHGGSTEAFF TGCAGTGCCTACCATGGGGGGAGCACTGAAGCTTTCTTT
TRBJ2-4 NA NA TRBV2 CASSDSRAGKNIQYF TGTGCCAGTAGTGACTCACGCGCAGGGAAAAACATTCAGTACTTC